Listed below are T cell receptor beta chains from one sample, sequenced in a study of cytomegalovirus exposure and HLA in healthy donors. Method: immunoSEQ multiplex PCR; TCRdb's copy keeps in-frame clones and lacks some. The data contain approximately 130,000 clones, roughly four fifths of them singletons. Sequencing was performed on PBMCs. The receptors were gathered from a man aged 30 to 39 in good health and CMV-seronegative. The CDR3 runs from the conserved cysteine through the conserved F or W. D genes are given only for firm matches. For some rows the clone size is stated as once, few or many, or as a class when expanded; others skip it.

D	length	V	size	J	CDR3	DNA
.	16	TRBV5-6	.	TRBJ1-6	CASSLVPGNYGSPLHF	TGTGCCAGCAGCTTGGTGCCGGGGAATTATGGTTCACCCCTCCACTTT
.	16	TRBV19	once	TRBJ1-4	CASSIFSAGILEKLFF	TGTGCCAGTAGTATTTTTTCGGCAGGGATTCTTGAAAAACTGTTTTTT
TRBD2	15	TRBV6-1	.	TRBJ2-1	CASSPSGTSSNEQFF	TGTGCCAGCAGCCCGAGCGGGACTAGTAGTAATGAGCAGTTCTTC
TRBD1	12	TRBV28	.	TRBJ1-2	CASSWTGGGYTF	TGTGCCAGCAGTTGGACAGGGGGAGGCTACACCTTC
.	14	TRBV5-6	few	TRBJ2-7	CASSLAGGSNEQYF	TGTGCCAGCAGCTTGGCGGGGGGCTCCAACGAGCAGTACTTC
TRBD1	14	TRBV11-2	.	TRBJ2-2	CASSLQGATGELFF	TGTGCCAGCAGCCTCCAGGGGGCAACCGGGGAGCTGTTTTTT
.	13	TRBV28	.	TRBJ2-5	CASRGQGGETQYF	TGTGCCAGCAGAGGGCAAGGAGGGGAGACCCAGTACTTC
.	13	TRBV4-2	once	TRBJ1-2	CASSQAGTYGYTF	TGTGCCAGCAGCCAAGCGGGGACATATGGCTACACCTTC
.	12	TRBV6-4	few	TRBJ1-5	CASSVSNQPQHF	TGTGCCAGCAGTGTATCCAATCAGCCCCAGCATTTT
.	13	TRBV25-1	.	TRBJ1-6	CASSEYSGSPLHF	TGTGCCAGCAGTGAATATTCGGGTTCACCCCTCCACTTT
.	15	TRBV6-1	once	TRBJ2-1	CASSEMFGGDNEQFF	TGTGCCAGCAGTGAAATGTTCGGAGGGGACAATGAGCAGTTCTTC
.	17	TRBV4-3	.	TRBJ2-7	CASSQGPNLGASYEQYF	TGCGCCAGCAGCCAAGGGCCTAACTTAGGGGCCTCCTACGAGCAGTACTTC
TRBD1	13	TRBV2	.	TRBJ1-5	CASRDRGNQPQHF	TGTGCCAGCAGGGACAGGGGCAATCAGCCCCAGCATTTT
.	15	TRBV5-1	once	TRBJ2-1	CASGKDGSSYNEQFF	TGCGCCAGCGGTAAGGACGGGAGCTCCTACAATGAGCAGTTCTTC
TRBD2	15	TRBV5-1	.	TRBJ2-3	CASKATSGAGDTQYF	TGCGCCAGCAAAGCGACTAGCGGGGCGGGAGATACGCAGTATTTT
.	17	TRBV4-2	few	TRBJ2-7	CASSQGTGERATYEQYF	TGTGCCAGCAGCCAAGGAACGGGGGAGCGGGCCACCTACGAGCAGTACTTC
TRBD2	17	TRBV7-3	.	TRBJ2-1	CASSPNSGTSSYNEQFF	TGTGCCAGCAGCCCCAATAGCGGGACTAGCTCCTACAATGAGCAGTTCTTC
TRBD2	14	TRBV7-2	.	TRBJ2-1	CASSSGLAGADRFF	TGTGCCAGCAGCTCGGGACTAGCGGGGGCTGATCGGTTCTTC
TRBD1	15	TRBV2	many	TRBJ2-6	CASGTGTPGANVLTF	TGTGCCAGCGGGACAGGGACTCCTGGGGCCAACGTCCTGACTTTC
.	14	TRBV6-5	few	TRBJ2-2	CASSISGFTGELFF	TGTGCCAGCAGTATATCAGGGTTCACCGGGGAGCTGTTTTTT
TRBD2	17	TRBV7-6	once	TRBJ2-7	CASSLASTSGGAGEQYF	TGTGCCAGCAGCTTAGCTTCCACTAGCGGGGGGGCAGGGGAGCAGTACTTC
.	14	TRBV14	.	TRBJ2-5	CASSETGFQETQYF	TGTGCCAGCAGCGAAACAGGCTTCCAAGAGACCCAGTACTTC
TRBD2	15	TRBV9	.	TRBJ2-1	CASSVTSGSYNEQFF	TGTGCCAGCAGCGTGACTAGCGGGTCCTACAATGAGCAGTTCTTC
.	15	TRBV6-1	.	TRBJ2-2	CASRRDSANTGELFF	TGTGCCAGCAGGAGGGACTCGGCGAACACCGGGGAGCTGTTTTTT
TRBD1	13	TRBV6-5	.	TRBJ2-5	CASLLTGEETQYF	TGTGCCAGCCTCCTAACAGGGGAGGAGACCCAGTACTTC
TRBD1	15	TRBV28	.	TRBJ1-5	CASSPPTGNNQPQHF	TGTGCCAGCAGTCCCCCGACAGGGAACAATCAGCCCCAGCATTTT
TRBD2	15	TRBV2	.	TRBJ2-2	CASRATSGGTGELFF	TGTGCCAGCAGGGCAACTAGCGGGGGGACCGGGGAGCTGTTTTTT
.	14	TRBV5-6	.	TRBJ2-7	CASSLERRDYEQYF	TGTGCCAGCAGCTTGGAGCGCAGGGACTACGAGCAGTACTTC
.	13	TRBV30	.	TRBJ2-2	CAWKTVTTGELFF	TGTGCCTGGAAGACAGTAACTACCGGGGAGCTGTTTTTT
TRBD1	12	TRBV6-1	few	TRBJ2-7	CASSDKRDRADF	TGTGCCAGCAGTGATAAACGGGACAGGGCCGACTTC
.	15	TRBV19	.	TRBJ1-5	CASSISQNSNQPQHF	TGTGCCAGTAGTATCTCCCAGAATAGCAATCAGCCCCAGCATTTT
TRBD2	14	TRBV6-1	.	TRBJ2-3	CASIVGGATYTQYF	TGTGCCAGCATAGTCGGGGGGGCGACGTATACGCAGTATTTT
.	15	TRBV4-3	.	TRBJ2-7	CASSQGNSGDYEQYF	TGCGCCAGCAGCCAAGGAAACTCTGGAGACTACGAGCAGTACTTC
.	15	TRBV10-3	.	TRBJ1-5	CAISEGSGEVQPQHF	TGTGCCATCAGTGAGGGGTCAGGGGAAGTCCAGCCCCAGCATTTT
.	14	TRBV29-1	once	TRBJ1-2	CSVDRTAGFYGYTF	TGCAGCGTTGATAGAACAGCCGGCTTCTATGGCTACACCTTC
.	13	TRBV5-4	.	TRBJ2-2	CASSLAVTGELFF	TGTGCCAGCAGCTTGGCCGTGACCGGGGAGCTGTTTTTT
TRBD1	16	TRBV7-2	.	TRBJ1-6	CASSSDRGRFNSPLHF	TGTGCCAGCAGCTCTGACAGGGGGCGGTTTAATTCACCCCTCCACTTT